Following are 3 T cell receptor beta chains from one sample sequenced in a study of blood T cell repertoires in COVID-19. Profiling relied on immunoSEQ multiplex PCR, and the TCRdb table lists in-frame clones only, not all of them. The repertoire holds under 90,000 clones, roughly 77% seen once, with less than 7.5% in the top ten. Sequencing input: peripheral blood. These receptors were collected from a man aged 45 to 65 with active or convalescent COVID-19.

The V call is TRBV20-1, the J call TRBJ2-7, with D possibly TRBD2 on 5 matching bases. In germline, CDR1 is DFQATT, CDR2 SNEGSKA (reference sequence). This CDR3 has 11 residues. V dropped 5 bases and J dropped 4 bases, with 9 bases sitting between them. The DNA for the CDR3 is TGCAGTGCTCGGACTTTATACGAGCAGTACTTC. Translated, it gives CSARTLYEQYF.

The chain couples TRBV30 to TRBJ2-6; TRBD1 aligns across 12 bases. The J segment lost 3 bases and the V segment lost 4 bases, leaving 7 bases of the junction unmatched. The length of the CDR3 is 17 residues. Germline V CDR1 and CDR2: GTSNPN, SVGIG (reference sequence). The CDR3 region is CAWNGRDRGRGANVLTF. CDR3 DNA: TGTGCCTGGAACGGCCGGGACAGGGGGCGTGGGGCCAACGTCCTGACTTTC. Full variable domain (remainder filled in from reference TRBV30 and TRBJ2-6): SQTIHQWPATLVQPVGSPLSLECTVEGTSNPNLYWYRQAAGRGLQLLFYSVGIGQISSEVPQNLSASRPQDRQFILSSKKLLLSDSGFYLCAWNGRDRGRGANVLTFGAGSRLTVL.

This rearrangement joins TRBV24-1 to TRBJ1-2; D may be TRBD1 (5 bases). In germline, CDR1 is KGHDR, CDR2 SFDVKD. The CDR3 loop spans 13 amino acids. V lost 3 bases and J lost 9, with 13 bases in between. DNA for the CDR3: TGTGCCACCAGTGATCCCCCGGACACTAGCTACACCTTC. Translating it yields CATSDPPDTSYTF.